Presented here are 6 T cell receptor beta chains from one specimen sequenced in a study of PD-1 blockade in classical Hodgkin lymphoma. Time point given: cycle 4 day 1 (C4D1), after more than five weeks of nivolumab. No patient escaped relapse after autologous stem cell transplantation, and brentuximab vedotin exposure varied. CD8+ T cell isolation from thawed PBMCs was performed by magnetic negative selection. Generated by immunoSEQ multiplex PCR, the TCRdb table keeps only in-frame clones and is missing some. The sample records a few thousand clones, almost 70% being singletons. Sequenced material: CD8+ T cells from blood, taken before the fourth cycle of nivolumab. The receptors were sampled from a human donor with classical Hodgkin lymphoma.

The CDR3 protein is CASSRTSREQFF. DNA for the CDR3: TGTGCCAGCAGTCGGACTAGCCGCGAGCAGTTCTTC. The V gene is TRBV2, the J gene TRBJ2-1, with 8 bases aligning to TRBD2. The CDR3 has 12 residues. Germline lookup yields CDR1 SNHLY and CDR2 FYNNEI. V gave up 5 bases and J gave up 10 bases; unmatched junction bases: 4. Full variable domain (rest looked up from reference TRBV2 and TRBJ2-1): EPEVTQTPSHQVTQMGQEVILRCVPISNHLYFYWYRQILGQKVEFLVSFYNNEISEKSEIFDDQFSVERPDGSNFTLKIRSTKLEDSAMYFCASSRTSREQFFGPGTRLTVL.

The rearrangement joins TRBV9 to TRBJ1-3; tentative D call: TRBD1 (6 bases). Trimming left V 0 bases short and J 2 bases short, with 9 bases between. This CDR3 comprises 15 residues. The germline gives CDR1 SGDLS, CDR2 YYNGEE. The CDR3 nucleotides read TGTGCCAGCAGCGTAGTGGGGGGCCCTGGAAACACCATATATTTT. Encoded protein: CASSVVGGPGNTIYF.

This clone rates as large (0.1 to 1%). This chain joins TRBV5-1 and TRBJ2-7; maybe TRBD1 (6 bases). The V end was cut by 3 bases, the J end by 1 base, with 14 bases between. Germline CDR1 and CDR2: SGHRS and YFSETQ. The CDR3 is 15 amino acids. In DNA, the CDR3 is TGCGCCAGCAGCTACTCAGCCGGGACATCCTACGAGCAGTACTTC. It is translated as CASSYSAGTSYEQYF.

The CDR3 region has the DNA TGTGCCAGCAGTGCGAAGGGACCCGGGAACACCGGGGAGCTGTTTTTT. As protein: CASSAKGPGNTGELFF. V usage is TRBV9 and J usage is TRBJ2-2, with D perhaps TRBD1 or TRBD2 (5 bases each). CDR3 length: 16 residues. CDR1 is SGDLS, CDR2 YYNGEE, per germline. V lost 5 bases, J lost 1 base, and 15 bases lay in between. Filled out from reference TRBV9 and TRBJ2-2, the complete variable domain reads DSGVTQTPKHLITATGQRVTLRCSPRSGDLSVYWYQQSLDQGLQFLIQYYNGEERAKGNILERFSAQQFPDLHSELNLSSLELGDSALYFCASSAKGPGNTGELFFGEGSRLTVL.

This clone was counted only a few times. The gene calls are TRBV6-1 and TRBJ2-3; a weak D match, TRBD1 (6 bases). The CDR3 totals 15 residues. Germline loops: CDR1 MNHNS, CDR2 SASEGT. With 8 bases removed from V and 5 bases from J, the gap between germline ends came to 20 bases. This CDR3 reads CASYSGYRAKDTQYF. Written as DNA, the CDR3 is TGTGCCAGCTATTCTGGTTACAGGGCAAAAGATACGCAGTATTTT.

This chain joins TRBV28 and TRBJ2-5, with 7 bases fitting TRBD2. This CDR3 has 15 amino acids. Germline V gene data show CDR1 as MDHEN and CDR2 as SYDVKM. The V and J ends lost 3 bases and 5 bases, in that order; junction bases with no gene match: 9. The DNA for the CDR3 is TGTGCCAGCAGTTTTCTTAGTCGGGGGGATGAGACCCAGTACTTC. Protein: CASSFLSRGDETQYF.